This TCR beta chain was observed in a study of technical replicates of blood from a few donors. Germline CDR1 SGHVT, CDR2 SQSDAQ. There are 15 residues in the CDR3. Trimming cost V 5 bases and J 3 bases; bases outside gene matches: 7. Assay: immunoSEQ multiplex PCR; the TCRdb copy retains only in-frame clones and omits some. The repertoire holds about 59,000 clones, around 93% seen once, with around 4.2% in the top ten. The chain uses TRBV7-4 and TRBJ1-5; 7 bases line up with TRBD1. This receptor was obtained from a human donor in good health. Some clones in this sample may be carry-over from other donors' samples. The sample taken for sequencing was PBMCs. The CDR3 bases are TGTGCCAGCAGCCCTGACAGGGTCCTCAATCAGCCCCAGCATTTT. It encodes CASSPDRVLNQPQHF.